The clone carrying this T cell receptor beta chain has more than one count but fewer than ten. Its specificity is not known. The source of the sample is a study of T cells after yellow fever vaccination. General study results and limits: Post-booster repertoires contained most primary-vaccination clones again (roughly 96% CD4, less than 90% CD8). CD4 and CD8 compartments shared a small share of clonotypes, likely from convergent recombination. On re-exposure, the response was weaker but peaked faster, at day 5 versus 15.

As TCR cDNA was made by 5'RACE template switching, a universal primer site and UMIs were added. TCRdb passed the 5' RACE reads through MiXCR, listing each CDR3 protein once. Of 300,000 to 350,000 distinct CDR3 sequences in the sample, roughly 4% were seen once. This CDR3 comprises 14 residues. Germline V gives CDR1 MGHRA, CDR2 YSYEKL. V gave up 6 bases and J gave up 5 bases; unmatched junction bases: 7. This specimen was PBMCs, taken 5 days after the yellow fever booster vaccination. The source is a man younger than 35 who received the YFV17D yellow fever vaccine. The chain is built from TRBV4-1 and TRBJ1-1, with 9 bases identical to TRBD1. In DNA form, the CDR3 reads TGCGCCAGCAGGACACAGGGGGCGATTACTGAAGCTTTCTTT. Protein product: CASRTQGAITEAFF.